Following are 31 T cell receptor beta chains from one sample sequenced in a study of cytomegalovirus exposure and HLA in healthy donors. This PCR relied on a set of 60 Vbeta primers and 13 Jbeta primers. The table came from immunoSEQ multiplex PCR; TCRdb's copy has only in-frame clones and leaves some out. Here the sample spans 65,000 to 100,000 clones, 70% to 80% being singletons. The sequenced sample consisted of PBMCs. The receptors shown here come from a woman aged 40 to 50 in good health and CMV-seropositive.

This rearrangement joins TRBV7-3 to TRBJ2-1, with 8 bases lining up with TRBD2. Unmatched junction bases numbered 5, after V lost 2 bases and J lost 5 bases. The germline CDR1 and CDR2 sequences are SGHTA and FQGTGA. The CDR3 is 15 residues long. The CDR3 sequence: CASSLGRGDNNEQFF. In DNA form, the CDR3 reads TGTGCCAGCAGCTTAGGGCGGGGGGATAACAATGAGCAGTTCTTC.

The chain combines TRBV28 with TRBJ1-2; 7 nucleotides line up with TRBD1. The CDR3 spans 14 residues. Per germline, CDR1 MDHEN and CDR2 SYDVKM. Trimming took 1 base from V and 6 from J; bases not matched to a gene: 5. The CDR3: CASSLLGRGDGYTF. As DNA, the CDR3 is TGTGCCAGCAGTTTATTGGGCAGGGGGGATGGCTACACCTTC.

The genes are TRBV19 and TRBJ2-3; D possibly corresponds to TRBD1 (6 bases). V dropped 2 bases and J dropped 4 bases, with 10 bases sitting between them. The germline V gene has CDR1 LNHDA and CDR2 SQIVND (reference sequence). CDR3 length equals 14 residues. CDR3 nucleotides: TGTGCCAGTAGTATAAAACAGGGTGCAGATACGCAGTATTTT. Translating gives CASSIKQGADTQYF.

This chain joins TRBV9 and TRBJ2-1, with D possibly matching TRBD1 (6 bases). The CDR3 consists of 15 residues. V lost 0 bases and J 9 bases, leaving 16 bases between the germline ends. Germline V CDR1 and CDR2: SGDLS, YYNGEE. The CDR3 spells CASSVGPGDDGEQFF. CDR3 DNA sequence: TGTGCCAGCAGCGTAGGCCCAGGGGATGACGGTGAGCAGTTCTTC.

CDR3 DNA: TGTGCCAGCAGGCCGACAGGATACAATGAGCAGTTCTTC. It encodes CASRPTGYNEQFF. The chain is built from TRBV7-2 and TRBJ2-1; perhaps TRBD1 as D (6 bases). The CDR3 is 13 residues long. V lost 6 bases and J lost 4, with 10 bases in between. From germline, CDR1 is SGHTA and CDR2 FQGNSA.

The chain recombines TRBV19 with TRBJ1-1, with 7 bases fitting TRBD1. Germline values: CDR1 LNHDA, CDR2 SQIVND (reference sequence). The CDR3 sequence is 17 residues long. The trim removed 5 bases at V and 4 bases at J, leaving 16 bases unmatched. CDR3 sequence (DNA): TGTGCCAGTAGTCGAAGACTAACAGGGGATGTGGTCACTGAAGCTTTCTTT. This gives the protein CASSRRLTGDVVTEAFF.

The chain links TRBV2 to TRBJ1-2, with D perhaps TRBD1 (6 bases). There are 14 residues in the CDR3. With 7 bases removed from V and 8 bases from J, the gap between germline ends came to 20 bases. Germline V lookup: CDR1 SNHLY, CDR2 FYNNEI. CDR3 in amino acids: CASTPGVRVGGYTF. CDR3 coding DNA: TGTGCCAGCACCCCAGGGGTGCGGGTGGGCGGCTACACCTTC. Based on the CDR3 plus reference TRBV2 and TRBJ1-2, the full variable domain is EPEVTQTPSHQVTQMGQEVILRCVPISNHLYFYWYRQILGQKVEFLVSFYNNEISEKSEIFDDQFSVERPDGSNFTLKIRSTKLEDSAMYFCASTPGVRVGGYTFGSGTRLTVV.

As concerns this clone: The sample carries other DNA sequences with the same CDR3. The chain employs TRBV9 and TRBJ2-7; 9 nucleotides align to TRBD1. The CDR3 is made up of 14 amino acids. Trimming removed 2 bases from V and 2 bases from J; junction bases left unmatched: 2. Germline loops: CDR1 SGDLS, CDR2 YYNGEE. CDR3 protein: CASSVGTGTYEQYF. Here the CDR3 DNA reads TGTGCCAGCAGCGTCGGGACAGGGACCTACGAGCAGTACTTC.

The V call is TRBV4-1, the J call TRBJ2-7; TRBD1 matches 8 bases. V dropped 5 bases and J dropped 0; count of bases not matched to a gene: 18. CDR3 length equals 19 residues. Germline loops: CDR1 MGHRA, CDR2 YSYEKL. The CDR3 sequence is CASSFTKPSPGGASYEQYF. The CDR3 DNA reads TGCGCCAGCAGCTTTACGAAACCGAGCCCAGGGGGCGCCTCCTACGAGCAGTACTTC.

The genes are TRBV4-1 and TRBJ2-7; 11 positions agree with TRBD2. The CDR3 is 16 residues long. J gave up 2 bases and V 4 bases, and 7 bases lay outside the gene matches. Per germline, CDR1 MGHRA and CDR2 YSYEKL. This CDR3 reads CASSLEATSGAYEQYF. The CDR3 DNA is TGCGCCAGCAGCCTGGAGGCGACTAGCGGGGCCTACGAGCAGTACTTC.

The chain combines TRBV28 with TRBJ1-1; D unclear. The germline V gene has CDR1 MDHEN and CDR2 SYDVKM. This CDR3 region has 13 residues. Trimming took off 6 bases at V and 7 bases at J, with 15 bases between the two ends. Written as DNA, the CDR3 is TGTGCCAGCAGGGGCACGGGGTTCGGTGAAGCTTTCTTT. This codes for CASRGTGFGEAFF.

The chain has TRBV5-6 and TRBJ2-3; 9 bases map to TRBD2. There are 15 residues in the CDR3. Per germline, CDR1 SGHDT and CDR2 YYEEEE. V trimming: 4 bases; J trimming: 1 base; junction bases outside the gene matches: 4. CDR3 in DNA: TGTGCCAGCAGCACCATAGCGGGGGGCACAGATACGCAGTATTTT. Residues: CASSTIAGGTDTQYF.

This rearrangement joins TRBV6-1 to TRBJ2-7; D uncertain. The CDR3 runs to 14 residues. Trimming shortened V by 6 bases and J by 0 bases, and 12 bases separated the two germline ends. The germline gives CDR1 MNHNS, CDR2 SASEGT. The CDR3 is CASRPQLSSYEQYF. CDR3 sequence (DNA): TGTGCCAGCAGGCCTCAACTAAGCTCCTACGAGCAGTACTTC.

This chain joins TRBV27 and TRBJ2-5, with 12 bases identical to TRBD2. Germline-derived CDR1 and CDR2 are MNHEY and SMNVEV (reference sequence). There are 16 residues in the CDR3. The ends lost 6 bases at V and 5 bases at J; junction bases unmatched: 10. This CDR3 reads CASRLAGGPAWETQYF. The CDR3 coding sequence is TGTGCCAGCAGGCTAGCGGGAGGGCCTGCGTGGGAGACCCAGTACTTC.

The chain is built from TRBV10-3 and TRBJ2-6; 9 bases line up with TRBD1. V gave up 3 bases and J gave up 0 bases; unmatched junction bases: 6. This CDR3 contains 18 residues. From germline, CDR1 is ENHRY and CDR2 SYGVKD. CDR3 DNA: TGTGCCATCAGTGATACGGGACAGGGCAACTCTGGGGCCAACGTCCTGACTTTC. It is translated as CAISDTGQGNSGANVLTF.

The genes are TRBV18 and TRBJ2-7, with 7 bases matching TRBD1. The CDR3 spans 15 residues. The V and J ends lost 2 bases and 2 bases, in that order; junction bases with no gene match: 6. From germline, CDR1 is KGHSH and CDR2 LQKENI. The CDR3 DNA sequence: TGTGCCAGCTCACCAAGGGACAGAGAGGCCTACGAGCAGTACTTC. Protein product: CASSPRDREAYEQYF.

The CDR3 loop reads CASSLPPPDSDYGYTF. The CDR3 DNA follows: TGTGCCAGCAGCTTGCCCCCCCCCGACAGTGACTATGGCTACACCTTC. The chain combines TRBV7-9 with TRBJ1-2; maybe TRBD1 (5 bases). This CDR3 contains 16 residues. Trimming cost V 3 bases and J 3 bases, with 17 bases left between them. The germline CDR1 and CDR2 sequences are SEHNR and FQNEAQ (reference sequence).

This sequence joins TRBV29-1 and TRBJ2-2; 7 bases fit TRBD1. Trimming took 7 bases from V and 0 from J; bases not matched to a gene: 5. This CDR3 is built from 14 residues. Looked up from germline, CDR1 is SQVTM and CDR2 is ANQGSEA. CDR3 sequence: CSADRGPNTGELFF. In nucleotides, the CDR3 is TGCAGCGCGGATAGGGGGCCGAACACCGGGGAGCTGTTTTTT.

The rearrangement uses TRBV7-3 and TRBJ1-2; 8 bases are a match to TRBD1. CDR1 is SGHTA, CDR2 FQGTGA, per germline. The CDR3 is 16 amino acids. V trimming: 5 bases; J trimming: 4 bases; junction bases outside the gene matches: 12. The CDR3 loop is CASSRPNQGAIYGYTF. In nucleotides, the CDR3 is TGTGCCAGCAGCCGTCCAAACCAGGGGGCGATCTATGGCTACACCTTC.

V and J are TRBV29-1 and TRBJ1-1; D ambiguous. The CDR3 has 13 residues. V was trimmed by 4 bases and J by 3 bases, leaving 12 bases between them. CDR1 and CDR2 from the germline V gene are SQVTM and ANQGSEA. CDR3 sequence reads: CSVGSPEDTEAFF. CDR3 DNA sequence: TGCAGCGTTGGGTCCCCGGAGGACACTGAAGCTTTCTTT.

V usage is TRBV13 and J usage is TRBJ2-3; possible D gene TRBD2, 5 bases. V shed 1 base and J shed 4 bases, with 12 bases lying between them. From germline, CDR1 is PRHDT and CDR2 FYEKMQ (reference sequence). This CDR3 has 15 amino acids. The CDR3 loop reads CASSLDHGVADTQYF. CDR3 sequence (DNA): TGTGCCAGCAGCTTAGATCACGGGGTGGCAGATACGCAGTATTTT.

The rearrangement uses TRBV7-6 and TRBJ2-7; D not certain. V lost 5 bases and J lost 3, with 11 bases in between. There are 13 residues in the CDR3. Germline CDR1 and CDR2: SGHVS and FNYEAQ. Here the CDR3 reads CASSPSAGYEQYF. The CDR3 DNA sequence: TGTGCCAGCAGCCCCTCCGCAGGCTACGAGCAGTACTTC.

This clone was seen a single time. The chain employs TRBV18 and TRBJ2-1; TRBD2 aligns across 11 bases. The V and J ends lost 6 bases and 10 bases, in that order; junction bases with no gene match: 11. Germline loops: CDR1 KGHSH, CDR2 LQKENI. This CDR3 spans 15 amino acids. CDR3 loop: CASSISGGAAKEQFF. CDR3 DNA: TGTGCCAGCTCCATTAGCGGGGGGGCAGCGAAGGAGCAGTTCTTC.

This chain joins TRBV30 and TRBJ1-1; D is perhaps TRBD1 (6 bases). V lost 0 bases and J 1 base, leaving 9 bases between the germline ends. Germline values: CDR1 GTSNPN, CDR2 SVGIG (reference sequence). The CDR3 is made up of 14 amino acids. CDR3 nucleotides: TGTGCCTGGAGTGTAGGGACACCGAACACTGAAGCTTTCTTT. As protein: CAWSVGTPNTEAFF.

The chain couples TRBV7-2 to TRBJ1-2; D is undetermined. The CDR3 has 13 residues. CDR1 is SGHTA, CDR2 FQGNSA, per germline. The V and J ends lost 1 base and 8 bases respectively, with 11 bases between them. DNA of the CDR3: TGTGCCAGCAGCTTAGGAGGCTCCTCGGGCTACACCTTC. Translating gives CASSLGGSSGYTF. The full variable domain, its missing parts supplied by reference TRBV7-2 and TRBJ1-2, is GAGVSQSPSNKVTEKGKDVELRCDPISGHTALYWYRQSLGQGLEFLIYFQGNSAPDKSGLPSDRFSAERTGGSVSTLTIQRTQQEDSAVYLCASSLGGSSGYTFGSGTRLTVV.

The V and J genes are TRBV28 and TRBJ2-7; D may be TRBD1 (6 bases). The length of the CDR3 is 16 residues. V was trimmed by 6 bases and J by 1 base, leaving 19 bases between them. From germline, CDR1 is MDHEN and CDR2 SYDVKM. This chain's CDR3 is CASREVLGGLSYEQYF. For the CDR3, the DNA is TGTGCCAGCAGGGAGGTTCTTGGGGGCCTATCCTACGAGCAGTACTTC. Drawing the rest from reference TRBV28 and TRBJ2-7, the complete variable domain is DVKVTQSSRYLVKRTGEKVFLECVQDMDHENMFWYRQDPGLGLRLIYFSYDVKMKEKGDIPEGYSVSREKKERFSLILESASTNQTSMYLCASREVLGGLSYEQYFGPGTRLTVT.

The rearrangement uses TRBV30 and TRBJ1-1, with 7 bases that match TRBD1. V lost 4 bases, J lost 3 bases, and 8 bases stayed unmatched. Germline V lookup: CDR1 GTSNPN, CDR2 SVGIG (reference sequence). The CDR3 loop spans 14 amino acids. In DNA form, the CDR3 reads TGTGCCTGGATCAGGGGGGTCCCAGACACTGAAGCTTTCTTT. This codes for CAWIRGVPDTEAFF. The full variable domain, rest sourced from reference TRBV30 and TRBJ1-1, is SQTIHQWPATLVQPVGSPLSLECTVEGTSNPNLYWYRQAAGRGLQLLFYSVGIGQISSEVPQNLSASRPQDRQFILSSKKLLLSDSGFYLCAWIRGVPDTEAFFGQGTRLTVV.

V and J are TRBV4-3 and TRBJ1-1; D not resolved. V shed 3 bases and J shed 0 bases, with 8 bases lying between them. Germline CDR1 LGHNA, CDR2 YSLEER. This CDR3 has 14 amino acids. This CDR3 reads CASSQAGMNTEAFF. The CDR3 coding sequence is TGCGCCAGCAGCCAGGCGGGCATGAACACTGAAGCTTTCTTT.

In its sample, this clone was seen a few times. The gene calls are TRBV7-9 and TRBJ2-5, with TRBD2 as a possible D gene (6 bases). The CDR3 contains 14 residues. CDR1 and CDR2 (germline): SEHNR, FQNEAQ (reference sequence). Trimming removed 4 bases at V and 1 base at J, with 10 bases between. The CDR3: CASSSGLRQETQYF. CDR3 bases: TGTGCCAGCAGCTCGGGACTGCGCCAAGAGACCCAGTACTTC. The whole variable domain, remainder taken from reference TRBV7-9 and TRBJ2-5, is DTGVSQNPRHKITKRGQNVTFRCDPISEHNRLYWYRQTLGQGPEFLTYFQNEAQLEKSRLLSDRFSAERPKGSFSTLEIQRTEQGDSAMYLCASSSGLRQETQYFGPGTRLLVL.

The chain uses TRBV19 and TRBJ1-4, with TRBD1 identical over 7 bases. The V gene end was trimmed by 3 bases and the J gene end by 8 bases; junction bases not matched to a gene: 6. The CDR3 spans 14 residues. Germline V gives CDR1 LNHDA, CDR2 SQIVND (reference sequence). CDR3 nucleotides: TGTGCCAGTAGTATGGCAGGGGGTGAGGAAAAACTGTTTTTT. Encoded protein: CASSMAGGEEKLFF. Filled out from reference TRBV19 and TRBJ1-4, the complete variable domain reads DGGITQSPKYLFRKEGQNVTLSCEQNLNHDAMYWYRQDPGQGLRLIYYSQIVNDFQKGDIAEGYSVSREKKESFPLTVTSAQKNPTAFYLCASSMAGGEEKLFFGSGTQLSVL.

This chain links TRBV19 with TRBJ2-7, with 7 bases fitting TRBD2. The CDR3 loop spans 13 amino acids. The trim removed 7 bases at V and 0 bases at J, leaving 3 bases unmatched. CDR1 and CDR2 (germline): LNHDA, SQIVND (reference sequence). CDR3 sequence reads: CASMGGSSYEQYF. In DNA form, the CDR3 reads TGTGCCAGTATGGGGGGGAGCTCCTACGAGCAGTACTTC.